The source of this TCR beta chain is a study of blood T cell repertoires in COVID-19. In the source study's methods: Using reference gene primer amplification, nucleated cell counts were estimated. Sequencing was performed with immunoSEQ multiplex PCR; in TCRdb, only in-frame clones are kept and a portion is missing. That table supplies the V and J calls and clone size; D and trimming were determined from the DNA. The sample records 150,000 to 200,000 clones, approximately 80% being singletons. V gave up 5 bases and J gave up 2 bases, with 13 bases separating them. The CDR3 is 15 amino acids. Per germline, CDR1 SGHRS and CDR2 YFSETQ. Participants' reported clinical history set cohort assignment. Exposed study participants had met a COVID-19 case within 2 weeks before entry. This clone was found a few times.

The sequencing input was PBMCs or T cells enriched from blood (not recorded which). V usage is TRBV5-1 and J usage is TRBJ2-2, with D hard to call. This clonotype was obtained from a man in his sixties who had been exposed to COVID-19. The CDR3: CASRPTPTNTGELFF. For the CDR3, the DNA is TGCGCCAGCAGACCTACCCCGACAAACACCGGGGAGCTGTTTTTT.